This passage covers 19 T cell receptor beta chains from one sample sequenced in a study of CD8 T cells in ankylosing spondylitis. TCRdb reanalysed the 5' RACE reads using MiXCR and keeps one entry per CDR3 protein. The sample includes about 130,000 distinct CDR3 sequences, 6% to 8.5% seen only once; the top ten take 9% to 15%. The sequenced sample consisted of blood, either unsorted or a sorted T cell fraction (not recorded which). These receptors were collected from a male donor with ankylosing spondylitis or in good health (not recorded which).

This clonotype occurred many times. The chain combines TRBV5-6 with TRBJ2-3; tentatively, D is TRBD1 (5 bases). The V gene's germline CDR1 is SGHDT and CDR2 YYEEEE. Trimming pared 0 bases from V and 5 bases from J, leaving 10 bases between. CDR3 length: 14 residues. CDR3 amino acids: CASSLGGVGDTQYF. In DNA, the CDR3 is TGTGCCAGCAGCTTGGGGGGCGTTGGAGATACGCAGTATTTT.

This clonotype was seen ten or more times. The CDR3 sequence: CAIKGTGNTEAFF. CDR3 DNA: TGTGCCATCAAAGGGACGGGGAACACTGAAGCTTTCTTT. The rearrangement uses TRBV10-3 and TRBJ1-1; D possibly corresponds to TRBD1 (5 bases). The V and J ends lost 7 bases and 1 base respectively, with 10 bases between them. This CDR3 has 13 amino acids. Per the germline V gene, CDR1 is ENHRY and CDR2 is SYGVKD.

At least ten counts were recorded for this clonotype. The chain couples TRBV12-3 or TRBV12-4 to TRBJ1-5, with 8 bases that match TRBD1. Trimming took 9 bases from V and 7 from J; bases not matched to a gene: 8. The CDR3 sequence is 13 residues long. In DNA, the CDR3 is TGTGCCAGTCACGGACAGGGTGAACAGCCCCAGCATTTT. It codes for CASHGQGEQPQHF.

This clonotype was seen repeatedly, ten times or more. This rearrangement joins TRBV5-1 to TRBJ1-1; no reliable D call. Per the germline V gene, CDR1 is SGHRS and CDR2 is YFSETQ. CDR3 length: 14 residues. With 2 bases removed from V and 8 bases from J, the gap between germline ends came to 16 bases. CDR3 nucleotides: TGCGCCAGCAGCTTCTCGGACCCCGCGGGGGAAGCTTTCTTT. Translating gives CASSFSDPAGEAFF.

This clonotype has a count of ten or more. The chain carries TRBV29-1 and TRBJ2-3; D might be TRBD2 (5 bases). Per the germline V gene, CDR1 is SQVTM and CDR2 is ANQGSEA. With 6 bases removed from V and 2 bases from J, the gap between germline ends came to 12 bases. The CDR3 consists of 13 residues. The CDR3, as DNA: TGCAGCGTAGCGGCCGGACCCACAGATACGCAGTATTTT. Its protein product is CSVAAGPTDTQYF.

Ten or more counts support this clonotype. This chain uses TRBV5-5 with TRBJ2-3; TRBD2 is a possible D gene (5 bases). CDR3 length: 14 amino acids. Germline lookup yields CDR1 SGHKS and CDR2 YYEKEE (reference sequence). V was shortened by 2 bases and J by 4 bases, with 11 bases between the two germline ends. The DNA for the CDR3 is TGTGCCAGCAGCTTAGCTCTGCGGGCAGATACGCAGTATTTT. Translated: CASSLALRADTQYF.

This clonotype was seen many times. The chain is built from TRBV20-1 and TRBJ2-1; 14 positions match TRBD2. There are 16 residues in the CDR3. The germline V gene has CDR1 DFQATT and CDR2 SNEGSKA (reference sequence). The V and J ends lost 2 bases and 8 bases, in that order; junction bases with no gene match: 8. Here the CDR3 DNA reads TGCAGTGCTAGACGGCGACTAGCGGGAGGGATTGATGAGCAGTTCTTC. Translated, it gives CSARRRLAGGIDEQFF.

This clonotype was found many times. This chain connects TRBV20-1 to TRBJ1-6, with D maybe TRBD1 (5 bases). Trimming removed 3 bases at V and 3 bases at J, with 9 bases between. Germline V gives CDR1 DFQATT, CDR2 SNEGSKA (reference sequence). This CDR3 contains 14 residues. The CDR3 is CSARTGGYNSPLHF. CDR3 coding DNA: TGCAGTGCTAGGACCGGGGGCTATAATTCACCCCTCCACTTT.

This clonotype showed up many times. The chain is built from TRBV5-1 and TRBJ2-1; 8 positions match TRBD1. Germline loops: CDR1 SGHRS, CDR2 YFSETQ. The CDR3 sequence is 16 residues long. With V trimmed by 0 bases and J by 2 bases, 4 bases remained unmatched. In DNA, the CDR3 is TGCGCCAGCAGCTTGGGCGGGACAGGAGCCTACAATGAGCAGTTCTTC. It encodes CASSLGGTGAYNEQFF.

This clonotype was recorded at least ten times. This chain uses TRBV20-1 with TRBJ1-5, with D possibly being TRBD1 (6 bases). From germline, CDR1 is DFQATT and CDR2 SNEGSKA (reference sequence). V was clipped by 6 bases and J by 7 bases, with 13 bases between them. The CDR3 consists of 12 residues. The CDR3 is CSAGSGQQPQHF. The CDR3 nucleotides are TGCAGTGCAGGCTCGGGACAACAGCCCCAGCATTTT.

This clonotype was seen many times. The V gene is TRBV10-3, the J gene TRBJ2-7; 8 nucleotides match TRBD1. This CDR3 region has 14 residues. Germline CDR1 is ENHRY and CDR2 is SYGVKD. J was trimmed by 0 bases and V by 10 bases; bases with no gene match: 8. CDR3 coding DNA: TGTGCCACTTCGGGACAGGAGAGCTCCTACGAGCAGTACTTC. As protein: CATSGQESSYEQYF.

This clonotype has a count of ten or more. The chain employs TRBV29-1 and TRBJ1-1; D ambiguous. Germline V gives CDR1 SQVTM, CDR2 ANQGSEA. V was clipped by 4 bases and J by 0 bases, with 9 bases between them. The CDR3 has 13 residues. CDR3 residues: CSVVEQMNTEAFF. CDR3 sequence (DNA): TGCAGCGTTGTAGAACAGATGAACACTGAAGCTTTCTTT.

Ten or more counts support this clonotype. The rearrangement links TRBV29-1 to TRBJ2-2; D possibly corresponds to TRBD1 (6 bases). Per the germline V gene, CDR1 is SQVTM and CDR2 is ANQGSEA. The V and J ends lost 5 bases and 5 bases respectively, with 15 bases between them. The CDR3 sequence is 14 residues long. The CDR3 DNA reads as TGCAGCGTTCCAACAGGGAAGGGGACCGGGGAGCTGTTTTTT. This gives the protein CSVPTGKGTGELFF.

This clonotype was counted many times. The chain employs TRBV5-1 and TRBJ1-4; a possible D gene is TRBD1 (6 bases). This CDR3 is 16 amino acids long. Germline CDR1 reads SGHRS; CDR2 reads YFSETQ. The V gene lost 1 base and the J gene lost 0 bases, with 10 bases spanning the gap. CDR3 sequence reads: CASSLMGAATNEKLFF. The CDR3 DNA reads as TGCGCCAGCAGCTTGATGGGGGCGGCAACTAATGAAAAACTGTTTTTT.

This clonotype was counted many times. The rearrangement uses TRBV5-1 and TRBJ2-2, with D unclear. This CDR3 spans 15 amino acids. Germline CDR1 is SGHRS and CDR2 is YFSETQ. V shed 1 base and J shed 0 bases, with 7 bases lying between them. CDR3 loop: CASSLLGPNTGELFF. In nucleotides, the CDR3 is TGCGCCAGCAGCTTGTTAGGGCCGAACACCGGGGAGCTGTTTTTT. Supplemented by reference TRBV5-1 and TRBJ2-2, the full variable domain reads KAGVTQTPRYLIKTRGQQVTLSCSPISGHRSVSWYQQTPGQGLQFLFEYFSETQRNKGNFPGRFSGRQFSNSRSEMNVSTLELGDSALYLCASSLLGPNTGELFFGEGSRLTVL.

This clonotype was counted many times. This chain links TRBV12-3 or TRBV12-4 with TRBJ1-4, with D unresolved. The length of the CDR3 is 13 residues. V lost 6 bases and J 4 bases, leaving 9 bases between the germline ends. The CDR3 protein is CASRAGNNEKLFF. CDR3 nucleotides: TGTGCCAGCAGAGCGGGCAATAATGAAAAACTGTTTTTT.

This clonotype was observed at least ten times. This chain joins TRBV4-1 and TRBJ2-2; no definite D call. Per the germline V gene, CDR1 is MGHRA and CDR2 is YSYEKL. V lost 2 bases, J lost 0 bases, and 13 bases lay in between. CDR3 length: 17 amino acids. The CDR3 here is CASSQQILRPNTGELFF. The CDR3 bases are TGCGCCAGCAGCCAACAGATCCTTAGGCCGAACACCGGGGAGCTGTTTTTT.

This clonotype was observed many times. The rearrangement uses TRBV2 and TRBJ2-7; a possible D gene is TRBD2 (6 bases). Germline V CDR1 and CDR2: SNHLY, FYNNEI. V was cut by 6 bases and J by 1 base, with 19 bases left in between. This CDR3 contains 16 residues. CDR3 residues: CASRWGYTGLSYEQYF. The CDR3 region has the DNA TGTGCCAGCAGATGGGGGTATACGGGACTTTCCTACGAGCAGTACTTC.

This clonotype was found many times. The chain couples TRBV20-1 to TRBJ2-7, with TRBD2 identical over 8 bases. The germline gives CDR1 DFQATT, CDR2 SNEGSKA (reference sequence). The CDR3 length is 11 residues. CDR3 sequence reads: CSGTSEYEQYF. CDR3 DNA sequence: TGCAGCGGGACTAGTGAATACGAGCAGTACTTC.